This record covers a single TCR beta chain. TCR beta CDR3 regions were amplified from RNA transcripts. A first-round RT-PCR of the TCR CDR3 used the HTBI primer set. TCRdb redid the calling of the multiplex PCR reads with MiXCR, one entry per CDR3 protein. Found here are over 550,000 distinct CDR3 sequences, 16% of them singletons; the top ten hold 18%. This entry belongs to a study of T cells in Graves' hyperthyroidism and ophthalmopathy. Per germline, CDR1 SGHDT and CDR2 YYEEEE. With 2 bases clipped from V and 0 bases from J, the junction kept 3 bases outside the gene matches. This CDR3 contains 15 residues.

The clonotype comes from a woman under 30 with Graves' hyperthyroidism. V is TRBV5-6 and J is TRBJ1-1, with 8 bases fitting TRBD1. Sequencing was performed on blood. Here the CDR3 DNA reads TGTGCCAGCAGCTTTTACAGGGGGTTGAACACTGAAGCTTTCTTT. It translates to CASSFYRGLNTEAFF.